This TCR beta chain was retrieved from a study of cytomegalovirus exposure and HLA in healthy donors. The CDR3 length is 14 residues. Trimming shortened V by 7 bases and J by 0 bases, and 10 bases separated the two germline ends. Germline loops: CDR1 SGHTA, CDR2 FQGNSA. Primers for the PCR totalled 60 Vbeta and 13 Jbeta. Using immunoSEQ multiplex PCR, the repertoire was profiled, and TCRdb retains in-frame clones only, with some absent. This sample has about 94,000 clones, with about four fifths found just once. The sample comprised PBMCs. The clonotype comes from a human donor in good health. The V call is TRBV7-2, the J call TRBJ2-1; a weak D match, TRBD1 (6 bases). CDR3 coding DNA: TGTGCCAGCAACAAAGGGGGCTCCTACAATGAGCAGTTCTTC. Its protein product is CASNKGGSYNEQFF.